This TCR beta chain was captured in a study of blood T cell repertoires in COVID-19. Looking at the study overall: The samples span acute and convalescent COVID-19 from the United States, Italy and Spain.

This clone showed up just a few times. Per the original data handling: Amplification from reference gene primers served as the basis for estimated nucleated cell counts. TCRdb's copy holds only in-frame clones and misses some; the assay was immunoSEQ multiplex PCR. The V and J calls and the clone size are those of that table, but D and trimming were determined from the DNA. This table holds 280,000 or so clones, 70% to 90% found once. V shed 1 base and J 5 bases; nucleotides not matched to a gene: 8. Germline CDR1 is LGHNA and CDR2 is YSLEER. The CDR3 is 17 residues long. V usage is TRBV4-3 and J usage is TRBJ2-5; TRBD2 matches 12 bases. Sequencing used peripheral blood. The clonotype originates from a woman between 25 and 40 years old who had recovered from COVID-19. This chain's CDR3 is CASSQGRLAGGIETQYF. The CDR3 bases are TGCGCCAGCAGCCAAGGTCGCCTAGCGGGGGGGATCGAGACCCAGTACTTC.